This T cell receptor beta chain was captured in a study of Ad26.COV2.S vaccination and SARS-CoV-2 variants (dated by TCRdb to the early 2020s). At the level of the whole study: Donors in the vaccine arm were drawn from COV1001, a phase I-IIa trial of Ad26.COV2.S in healthy adults that was multicentre, randomized, double-blind and placebo-controlled. Dosing of Ad26.COV2.S was intramuscular, at either 5x10^10 or 1x10^11 viral particles, delivered as one shot or as two shots spaced 56 days apart. The specificity and breadth of SARS-CoV-2-reactive T cell receptors after Ad26.COV2.S vaccination were assessed by TCRbeta repertoire sequencing. A total of around 32 samples were included in the TCR-sequenced set, comprising around 20 Ad26.COV2.S vaccine recipients, 5 placebo recipients and 8 SARS-CoV-2 convalescent individuals. Trial participants were randomized into five groups of five, in which low-dose or high-dose Ad26.COV2.S was given once or twice, or placebo was given on both occasions. Throughout the experiments and outcome assessment, investigators stayed blinded to trial group allocation.

Trimming costs V 1 base and J 5 bases, and their ends lie 6 bases apart. The germline V gene specifies SGHDT as CDR1 and YYEEEE as CDR2. The CDR3 contains 12 residues, cysteine and phenylalanine counted. Here the CDR3 DNA is all that survives: 36 bases in frame from base 1. The intended sense of this specimen's treatment or condition label: some 19 received Ad26.COV2.S at low or high dose, single or two shots; several received placebo; per-sample allocation not given. Repertoires of vaccine and placebo recipients were sequenced from samples collected on day 63 after the first injection. Between 29 July and 7 August 2020, Cohort 1b enrolled approximately 26 adults aged 18-55 years at one site in Boston, USA. Ad26.COV2.S was a replication-incompetent adenovirus type 26 vector expressing a prefusion-stabilized SARS-CoV-2 spike protein from the original Wuhan strain. Regarding this clone: The target of this receptor is not known. The sample holds no much larger clone one base away, and base qualities are not on file.

Overall study results and their limits: After vaccination, spike-specific CD8+ and CD4+ T cell responses were reported to show substantial breadth. Non-spike TCR breadth was comparable between vaccine and placebo recipients, consistent with the vaccine containing only spike. Spike-specific TCR breadth was higher in Ad26.COV2.S recipients than in placebo recipients (P = 0.0014). The study was not powered to compare responses between vaccine doses or regimens. According to the authors, total T cell responses may have been underestimated by the TCR breadth and depth analyses.

TCRbeta CDR3 regions were sequenced with the immunoSEQ Assay. After extraction, genomic DNA underwent amplification by bias-controlled multiplex PCR, followed by high-throughput sequencing. The paper's processing steps were these. To quantify the absolute abundance of every unique TCRbeta CDR3 region, sequences were collapsed and filtered. T cell fraction was estimated by normalization of TCRbeta template counts to usable DNA, with usable DNA being measured through amplification of reference genes present in all nucleated cells. Repertoire TCRs were annotated as SARS-CoV-2-specific when V gene, CDR3 amino acid sequence and J gene were exactly matched to a known reactive TCR set. The reference SARS-CoV-2 TCR set came from MIRA and was filtered for enrichment in COVID-19-positive ImmuneCODE repertoires, removing public or cross-reactive TCRs. Drawing on the MIRA antigens, annotated TCRs were analysed further at the level of specific ORF or position within ORF. Breadth was defined as the number of annotated unique rearrangements divided by the total number of unique productive rearrangements, and depth was defined as the summed frequency of the annotated unique rearrangements. Group comparisons of TCR breadth used two-sided Wilcoxon rank-sum tests. Held by TCRdb, this immuneACCESS table contains in-frame sequences only and omits some clones. Under half of the omission traces to an unresolved V gene where checked; the cause of the rest is unknown. The DNA was the basis for D and trimming; V, J and clone size are from that table. This sample comprises approximately 500,000 clones, about 83% of them detected only once. The ten largest account for over 10% of the sample.

Material: peripheral blood, obtained in a trial of Ad26.COV2.S vaccine versus placebo. The receptor comes from a person aged 18-65 years who received the Ad26.COV2.S COVID-19 vaccine or a placebo. The chain is encoded by TRBV5-6 joined to TRBJ2-5; no D gene can be assigned with confidence. The CDR3 protein: CASSLSRETQYF. The nucleotide sequence is given as TGTGCCAGCAGCTTGTCGCGTGAGACCCAGTACTTC.